This T cell receptor beta chain originates from a study of T cell responses to AZD1222 COVID-19 vaccine (dated by TCRdb to the early 2020s). For the wider study: A total of over 230 trial participants underwent TCR sequencing, of whom more than 200 had received two doses of AZD1222 and around 25 had received two doses of the MenACWY control vaccine. Trial participants were enrolled into age subgroups of 18-55, 56-69 and 70-plus years, which contained roughly 150, 30 and 60 TCR-sequenced participants, respectively.

What the authors observed across the whole study: CD4 TCRs associated with the vaccine covered the entire spike protein, and the dominant responses were in regions 160-218 and 743-854. Participants were mostly white British, with more females than males. The authors suggested clonal diversity may have been underestimated. Because no day 14 peak-response samples were available, repertoires were characterized only after the peak T cell response. A significant rise in spike-specific TCR breadth and depth was observed after two AZD1222 doses relative to day 0 and relative to MenACWY recipients. Conclusions about previously exposed vaccinees are limited, since just 5 or 6 AZD1222 recipients were seropositive for SARS-CoV-2 at baseline. Nearly half of unique spike-specific TCRs reportedly recognized epitopes outside regions mutated in the B.1.351 and B.1.1.7 variants. The 56-69-year group was small, and its depth increase did not reach significance, likely because of low power.

This specimen's time point label, interpreted: about 28 days (+/-7) after the second vaccine dose. AZD1222 recipients given second doses at about 4 weeks or at about 12 weeks were pooled, since spike-specific TCR depth and breadth were not found to differ between the two schedules. Vaccinee samples were obtained from the UK trials COV001 and COV002, which included a single-blind randomized controlled phase 2/3 trial of AZD1222 (ChAdOx1 nCoV-19) in healthy adults. For TCRbeta chain sequencing, PBMC samples were collected from trial participants at day 0 and at day 28 after the second dose. As for this clone: It has no known antigen specificity. No base qualities exist here, and no much larger clone lies one base off it.

The CDR3 regions of human TCRbeta chains were analyzed by immunosequencing. Per the source publication's procedure: Repertoire TCRs were matched against a reference library of SARS-CoV-2-specific TCRs generated with the MIRA antigen-specificity platform. Breadth was defined as the fraction of unique TCRs that were SARS-CoV-2-associated. Depth was defined as the fraction of total T cells that were SARS-CoV-2-associated. Using the MIRA data, each spike-specific TCR was assigned both to the spike region to which the TCR was reactive and to a CD4 or CD8 class. Log10-transformed breadth and depth values were compared by one-way ANOVA with Sidak's multiple comparisons tests. Imported from immuneACCESS, the table was reduced by TCRdb to in-frame sequences with V and J called. These copies leave out some clones; in studies compared against another copy, an unresolved V gene accounts for under half, and the cause of the remainder is not known. The V and J calls and clone size are taken from that table; D and trimming were inferred from the DNA. The sample includes about 48,000 clones, with around nine tenths observed a single time. The ten largest clones capture roughly 5% of the sample.

Sample: peripheral blood, taken 28 days after the second AZD1222 dose. The TCR sequence derives from an adult who received the AZD1222 COVID-19 vaccine.

The CDR3 has the sequence CASSYSIGGGRETQYF. The DNA is as follows: TGTGCCAGCAGTTACTCTATTGGCGGGGGGAGGGAGACCCAGTACTTC. The chain was built from TRBV6-5 and TRBJ2-5, with TRBD2 identical over 8 junction bases. For CDR1 and CDR2, the germline V gene lists MNHEY and SVGAGI. After removal of 0 bases from V and 5 bases from J, the junction retains 8 bases not matched to a gene. From the cysteine up to the phenylalanine, the CDR3 has a length of 16 residues. Only CDR3 DNA is held: 48 bases, read in frame from base 1.